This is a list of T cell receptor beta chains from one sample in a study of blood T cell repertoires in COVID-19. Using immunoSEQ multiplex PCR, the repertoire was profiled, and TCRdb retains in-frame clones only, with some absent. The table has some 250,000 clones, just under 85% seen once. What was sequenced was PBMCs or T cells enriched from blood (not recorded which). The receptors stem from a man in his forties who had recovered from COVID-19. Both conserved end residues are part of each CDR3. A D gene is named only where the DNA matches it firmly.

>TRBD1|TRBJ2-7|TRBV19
CASSKDRGGEQYF
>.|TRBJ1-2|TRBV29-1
CSGYATEHGGYTF
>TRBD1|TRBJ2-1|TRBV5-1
CASSLEGQLYNEQFF
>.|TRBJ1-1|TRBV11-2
CASSLTGNTEAFF
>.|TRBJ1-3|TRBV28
CAVNRVAGNTIYF
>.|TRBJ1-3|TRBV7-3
CASSLTGGGVAGNTIYF
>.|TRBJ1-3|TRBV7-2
CASSPTEGGRANTIYF
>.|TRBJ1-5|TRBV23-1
CASSQWEAQGGSNQPQHF
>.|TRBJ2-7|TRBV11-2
CASSAGDTTYEQYF
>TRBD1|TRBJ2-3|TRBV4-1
CASSLLRTGSTDTQYF
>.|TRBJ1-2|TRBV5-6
CASSSARGSYGYTF
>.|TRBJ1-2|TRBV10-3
CAIRAEDGLFNYGYTF
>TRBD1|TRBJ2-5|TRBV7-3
CASIVILLETGGWQETQYF
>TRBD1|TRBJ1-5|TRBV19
CASLPTDRGWQPQHF
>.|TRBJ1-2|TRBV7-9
CASSVGANYGYTF
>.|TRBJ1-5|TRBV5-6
CASSFWGSNQPQHF
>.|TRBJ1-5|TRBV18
CASSPLSGENNQPQHF
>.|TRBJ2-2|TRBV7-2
CASSYGSTGELFF
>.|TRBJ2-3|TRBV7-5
CVRREALVAGGGDTQYF
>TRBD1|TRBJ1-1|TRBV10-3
CAISEADRGGRAFF
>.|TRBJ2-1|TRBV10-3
CAISAKPGGSGNEQFF
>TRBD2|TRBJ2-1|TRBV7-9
CASSSRTSGRNEQFF
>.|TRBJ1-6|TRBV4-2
CASSRTVLSYNSPLHF
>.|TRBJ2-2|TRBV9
CASSFDSPGELFF
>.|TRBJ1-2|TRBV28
CASRRGANYGYTF
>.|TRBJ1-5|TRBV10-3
CATSGVNQPQHF
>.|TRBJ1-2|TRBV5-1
CASSFRDDVNGYTF
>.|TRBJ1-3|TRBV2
CASSETAGRGNTIYF